A selection of T cell receptor beta chains follows, all from one sample in a study of breast tumors, draining lymph nodes, adjacent tissues. TCRdb fed the multiplex PCR reads into MiXCR, producing one record per CDR3 protein. The table lists about 180,000 distinct CDR3 sequences, roughly a third of them singletons. Sequencing was performed on axillary lymph node tissue. The source is a female donor with breast cancer. Some clones in this sample may be carry-over from other donors' samples. CDR3s include the opening cysteine and the closing phenylalanine or tryptophan. The D gene is left open where the match is weak. Clone sizes are given selectively: once, few, many, or a class where the clone is expanded.

j_call	clone_size	d_call	v_call	cdr3_aa	cdr3_nt
TRBJ2-7	many	TRBD1	TRBV4-3	CASSQVQGTEQYF	TGCGCCAGCAGCCAAGTACAGGGGACCGAGCAGTACTTC
TRBJ1-5	NA	NA	TRBV9	CASSVLGAAQETQHF	TGTGCCAGCAGCGTATTGGGGGCTGCTCAAGAGACCCAGCATTTT
TRBJ2-2	NA	TRBD1	TRBV7-6	CASSFSGQNTEELLF	TGTGCCAGCAGCTTTTCGGGACAGAACACCGAGGAGCTGCTTTTT
TRBJ2-5	few	NA	TRBV5-1	CASSREGDQPQYF	TGCGCCAGCAGCCGTGAGGGAGATCAGCCCCAGTACTTC
TRBJ2-1	many	NA	TRBV7-3	CASSPTRTRAYNEQFF	TGTGCCAGCAGCCCGACCCGTACCAGGGCCTACAATGAGCAGTTCTTC
TRBJ2-3	NA	NA	TRBV25-1	CASSVGTLAPDTQYF	TGTGCCAGCAGTGTAGGGACATTAGCCCCCGATACGCAGTATTTT
TRBJ2-2	once	NA	TRBV7-6	CASSPLTRTSPGELFF	TGTGCCAGCAGCCCATTGACTAGAACAAGTCCCGGGGAGCTGTTTTTT
TRBJ1-5	many	NA	TRBV5-1	CASSLSGMGDQPQHF	TGCGCCAGCAGCTTGTCAGGGATGGGGGATCAGCCCCAGCATTTT
TRBJ2-3	NA	TRBD2	TRBV9	CASSGTSGMATDTQYF	TGTGCCAGCAGCGGAACTAGCGGGATGGCCACAGATACGCAGTATTTT
TRBJ1-3	NA	NA	TRBV19	CASSTTVSDGNTIYF	TGTGCCAGTAGTACAACGGTTTCAGACGGAAACACCATATATTTT
TRBJ1-2	many	NA	TRBV29-1	CSVDLGYTF	TGCAGCGTTGACTTAGGCTACACCTTC
TRBJ2-6	NA	NA	TRBV9	CASRGLHYGRGGGANVLTF	TGTGCCAGCAGGGGACTTCATTATGGCAGGGGTGGTGGGGCCAACGTCCTGACTTTC
TRBJ2-3	NA	NA	TRBV28	CASSLGGFPDTQYF	TGTGCCAGCAGTTTAGGAGGGTTTCCAGATACGCAGTATTTT
TRBJ2-7	many	NA	TRBV29-1	CSVEQDSYEQYF	TGCAGCGTTGAACAGGACAGCTACGAGCAGTACTTC
TRBJ2-5	many	NA	TRBV20-1	CSATPGTPDRETQYF	TGCAGTGCTACACCCGGGACTCCTGACCGGGAGACCCAGTACTTC
TRBJ2-3	NA	TRBD1	TRBV18	CASSPSLTGDRTDTQYF	TGTGCCAGCTCACCGTCTTTAACAGGGGACCGCACAGATACGCAGTATTTT
TRBJ2-7	many	TRBD1	TRBV11-2	CASSVRRGLDEQYF	TGTGCCAGCAGCGTTAGAAGGGGGCTGGACGAGCAGTACTTC
TRBJ1-4	NA	NA	TRBV5-1	CASSGGGLAGDEKLFF	TGCGCCAGCAGCGGTGGTGGACTAGCGGGGGACGAAAAACTGTTTTTT
TRBJ2-5	NA	TRBD1	TRBV15	CATSRLRGRGQETQYF	TGTGCCACCAGCAGACTCAGGGGGCGGGGACAAGAGACCCAGTACTTC
TRBJ2-7	many	NA	TRBV7-2	CASRGPGRRGAYEQYF	TGTGCCAGCAGGGGCCCCGGGCGCAGGGGGGCCTACGAGCAGTACTTC
TRBJ1-4	NA	TRBD1	TRBV7-9	CASSLGTGGGGLFF	TGTGCCAGCAGCCTAGGGACAGGGGGAGGTGGACTGTTTTTT
TRBJ2-1	many	TRBD2	TRBV12-3/TRBV12-4	CASIRRTSGTYNEQFF	TGTGCCAGCATAAGAAGGACTAGCGGGACCTACAATGAGCAGTTCTTC
TRBJ2-1	NA	TRBD1	TRBV6-2/TRBV6-3	CASTKLRTGTGGNEQFF	TGTGCCAGCACCAAACTCCGGACCGGGACAGGAGGCAATGAGCAGTTCTTC
TRBJ2-7	many	TRBD2	TRBV11-2	CASSGLAGGRGSYEQYF	TGTGCCAGCAGTGGACTAGCGGGAGGGCGGGGCTCCTACGAGCAGTACTTC
TRBJ2-1	many	NA	TRBV6-1	CASSEVAGRGVEQFF	TGTGCCAGCAGTGAAGTCGCGGGGCGGGGTGTTGAGCAGTTCTTC
TRBJ1-5	many	TRBD1	TRBV18	CASSRDRNQPQHF	TGTGCCAGCTCACGGGACAGGAATCAGCCCCAGCATTTT
TRBJ1-6	NA	NA	TRBV12-3/TRBV12-4	CASRELAGSHSPLHF	TGTGCCAGCAGAGAACTAGCGGGATCTCATTCACCCCTCCACTTT
TRBJ1-4	few	NA	TRBV6-2/TRBV6-3	CASSYFRQATNEKLFF	TGTGCCAGCAGTTATTTTCGACAGGCAACTAATGAAAAACTGTTTTTT
TRBJ1-6	many	NA	TRBV12-3/TRBV12-4	CASSSGTRYPLHF	TGTGCCAGCAGTTCCGGGACAAGATATCCCCTCCACTTT
TRBJ1-5	once	NA	TRBV19	CASSIPRQPQHF	TGTGCCAGTAGTATCCCCAGGCAGCCCCAGCATTTT
TRBJ2-3	NA	NA	TRBV6-5	CASSHSMREQITDTQYF	TGTGCCAGCAGTCACTCGATGCGGGAACAGATCACAGATACGCAGTATTTT
TRBJ2-1	many	TRBD2	TRBV7-2	CASSFLTSGGYNEQFF	TGTGCCAGCAGCTTCCTGACTAGCGGGGGGTACAATGAGCAGTTCTTC
TRBJ1-1	NA	NA	TRBV10-1	CASRGDTEAFF	TGCGCCAGCAGGGGGGACACTGAAGCTTTCTTT